This TCR beta chain was recorded in a study of blood T cell repertoires in COVID-19. Study details: The United States, Italy and Spain provided the acute and convalescent COVID-19 samples.

Germline V lookup: CDR1 MNHEY, CDR2 SVGAGI. The V segment lost 6 bases and the J segment 3 bases; nucleotides outside the gene matches: 6. The CDR3 is 15 amino acids. Per the original data handling: Amplified reference gene primers provided the basis for estimating nucleated cell counts. Data came from immunoSEQ multiplex PCR; TCRdb stores just in-frame clones and leaves some out. From that table come the V and J calls and clone size; the DNA was used to work out D and trimming. The repertoire has about half a million clones, 70% to 90% of them found once; the top ten carry roughly 3.2%. The source material was peripheral blood. The rearrangement links TRBV6-5 to TRBJ2-2, with 8 bases fitting TRBD1. The source of this sequence is a human donor in a cohort sampled during active COVID-19. CDR3 nucleotide sequence: TGTGCCAGCAGAATGGGACAGGCTCACACCGGGGAGCTGTTTTTT. Its protein product is CASRMGQAHTGELFF.